Below, 30 T cell receptor beta chains from the same sample are listed, as sequenced in a study of cytotoxic CD8 clonotypes in ibrutinib-treated CLL. Generated by immunoSEQ multiplex PCR, the TCRdb table keeps only in-frame clones and is missing some. The sample records some 310,000 clones, just under 80% being singletons. The specimen comprised PBMCs, sampled before ibrutinib treatment. These receptors originate from a human donor with chronic lymphocytic leukemia.

This chain connects TRBV11-3 to TRBJ2-3, with D hard to call. The germline V and J ends were trimmed by 6 bases and 0 bases, with 4 bases remaining between them. CDR1 is SGHNT, CDR2 YENEEA, per germline. CDR3 length: 12 amino acids. The CDR3 sequence: CASSISTDTQYF. CDR3 bases: TGTGCCAGCAGTATAAGCACAGATACGCAGTATTTT. The entire variable domain, with the rest obtained from reference TRBV11-3 and TRBJ2-3, is as follows: EAGVVQSPRYKIIEKKQPVAFWCNPISGHNTLYWYLQNLGQGPELLIRYENEEAVDDSQLPKDRFSAERLKGVDSTLKIQPAELGDSAVYLCASSISTDTQYFGPGTRLTVL.

This clone was observed a handful of times. The chain links TRBV5-6 to TRBJ1-5; unclear D gene. CDR3 size: 12 residues. Trimming pared 1 base from V and 5 bases from J, leaving 4 bases between. Germline lookup yields CDR1 SGHDT and CDR2 YYEEEE. CDR3 nucleotide sequence: TGTGCCAGCAGCTTGTTAGATCAGCCCCAGCATTTT. It codes for CASSLLDQPQHF.

V and J are TRBV11-2 and TRBJ2-7; D is possibly TRBD2 (6 bases). The CDR3 is 14 residues long. CDR1 is SGHAT, CDR2 FQNNGV, per germline. Trimming stripped 0 bases from V and 6 bases from J, with 12 bases between. Here the CDR3 reads CASSLERLVGEQYF. CDR3 DNA sequence: TGTGCCAGCAGCTTAGAGCGACTAGTGGGCGAGCAGTACTTC.

The chain links TRBV2 to TRBJ2-7; TRBD1 aligns across 10 bases. This CDR3 contains 14 residues. Germline V CDR1 and CDR2: SNHLY, FYNNEI. The ends lost 7 bases at V and 1 base at J; junction bases unmatched: 4. The CDR3 protein is CASIRDRGSYEQYF. DNA of the CDR3: TGTGCCAGCATCCGGGACAGGGGTTCCTACGAGCAGTACTTC.

The chain combines TRBV18 with TRBJ1-1; 9 nucleotides line up with TRBD1. The CDR3 totals 15 residues. In germline, CDR1 is KGHSH, CDR2 LQKENI. The ends lost 4 bases at V and 5 bases at J; junction bases unmatched: 8. The CDR3 loop reads CASSLSGTGWTEAFF. DNA of the CDR3: TGTGCCAGCTCACTTTCCGGGACAGGGTGGACTGAAGCTTTCTTT.

This chain connects TRBV27 to TRBJ2-2, with TRBD1 identical over 9 bases. Germline trimming cut 3 bases from V and 5 bases from J; bases unmatched to any gene: 4. The CDR3 is 15 residues long. Germline assignment: CDR1 MNHEY and CDR2 SMNVEV (reference sequence). The DNA for the CDR3 is TGTGCCAGCAGTTTCCCCGGGACAGGGACCGGGGAGCTGTTTTTT. It is translated as CASSFPGTGTGELFF.

The chain employs TRBV28 and TRBJ1-2; D uncertain. The ends were cut back, 7 bases at V and 4 bases at J, with 10 bases in the middle. The germline CDR1 and CDR2 sequences are MDHEN and SYDVKM. The CDR3 has 12 amino acids. This CDR3 is CASTGYAYGYTF. CDR3 bases: TGTGCCAGCACGGGTTACGCCTATGGCTACACCTTC.

The CDR3 sequence is CASSFRLGRPDTQYF. In DNA, the CDR3 is TGTGCCAGCAGTTTTAGACTCGGAAGGCCAGATACGCAGTATTTT. V is TRBV27 and J is TRBJ2-3; D unresolved. The CDR3 consists of 15 residues. V dropped 3 bases and J dropped 4 bases, with 14 bases sitting between them. CDR1 and CDR2 (germline): MNHEY, SMNVEV (reference sequence).

The chain joins TRBV29-1 to TRBJ1-1; D perhaps matches TRBD1 (6 bases). V lost 8 bases and J lost 0, with 13 bases in between. The CDR3 consists of 13 residues. The V gene's germline CDR1 is SQVTM and CDR2 ANQGSEA. The CDR3 bases are TGCAGCTTCCGGACAGATCTGAACACTGAAGCTTTCTTT. Its translation is CSFRTDLNTEAFF.

The chain employs TRBV5-1 and TRBJ2-1, with a weak D call TRBD1 (6 bases). Germline CDR1 SGHRS, CDR2 YFSETQ. The CDR3 sequence is 13 residues long. Trimming stripped 2 bases from V and 7 bases from J, with 10 bases between. CDR3 loop: CASSFPGTNEQFF. CDR3 sequence (DNA): TGCGCCAGCAGCTTCCCGGGGACAAATGAGCAGTTCTTC.

This clone was seen just once. V usage is TRBV7-3 and J usage is TRBJ2-1; 8 bases line up with TRBD2. From germline, CDR1 is SGHTA and CDR2 FQGTGA. The junction had 6 bases not matched to a gene; V was cut back by 5 bases and J by 3 bases. CDR3 length equals 15 residues. The CDR3 DNA reads TGTGCCAGCAGCCCATCCAGCGGGAGCTACAATGAGCAGTTCTTC. Encoded protein: CASSPSSGSYNEQFF.

J is TRBJ2-1 and V is TRBV19; 8 nucleotides line up with TRBD2. From germline, CDR1 is LNHDA and CDR2 SQIVND (reference sequence). With V trimmed by 1 base and J by 7 bases, 6 bases remained unmatched. The CDR3 is 15 amino acids. The CDR3 here is CASSIVGASGNEQFF. The CDR3 DNA reads TGTGCCAGTAGTATAGTAGGGGCTAGCGGGAATGAGCAGTTCTTC.

This clone showed up just a few times. The J gene is TRBJ1-5, the V gene TRBV27, with D unresolved. The V gene's germline CDR1 is MNHEY and CDR2 SMNVEV (reference sequence). V was clipped by 6 bases and J by 0 bases, with 9 bases between them. The CDR3 totals 14 residues. The CDR3 is CASSDINSNQPQHF. CDR3 bases: TGTGCCAGCAGCGACATTAATAGCAATCAGCCCCAGCATTTT.

Here the CDR3 DNA reads TGTGCCAGCAGTTTATACGCCGGGACAGGGGGGAACACCGGGGAGCTGTTTTTT. This gives the protein CASSLYAGTGGNTGELFF. The chain links TRBV28 to TRBJ2-2; 11 bases align to TRBD1. In germline, CDR1 is MDHEN, CDR2 SYDVKM. The V segment lost 1 base and the J segment 1 base; nucleotides outside the gene matches: 5. The CDR3 is made up of 18 amino acids.

V gene TRBV21-1 combines with J gene TRBJ2-7. TRBV21-1 is an annotated pseudogene. The CDR3 is 16 amino acids. The CDR3 DNA is TGTGCCAGCAGCTCTAGGGCCTTCATGGCTCGCTACGAGCAGTACTTC. Translated: CASSSRAFMARYEQYF.

There are a few counts of this clone. The V call is TRBV10-2, the J call TRBJ1-1, with D perhaps matching TRBD1 (5 bases). Germline CDR1 and CDR2: WSHSY and SAAADI. The V and J ends lost 4 bases and 0 bases respectively, with 12 bases between them. The CDR3 runs to 15 residues. The CDR3 nucleotides read TGCGCCAGCAGTGCTACGCGGGGCGTGAACACTGAAGCTTTCTTT. This translates into CASSATRGVNTEAFF.

The V gene is TRBV7-2, the J gene TRBJ2-5; 7 bases are shared with TRBD1. Trimming at V came to 6 bases and at J to 1 base, leaving 8 bases not matched to a gene. The CDR3 length is 15 residues. Germline V gene sequence: CDR1 SGHTA, CDR2 FQGNSA. CDR3 amino acids: CASRQNRGLQETQYF. In nucleotides, the CDR3 is TGTGCCAGCAGACAGAACAGGGGTCTCCAAGAGACCCAGTACTTC.

This sequence joins TRBV25-1 and TRBJ2-1, with D possibly being TRBD2 (6 bases). Trimming took 3 bases from V and 6 from J, leaving 21 bases between them. The CDR3 has 17 amino acids. Germline V gene data show CDR1 as MGHDK and CDR2 as SYGVNS. CDR3 region: CASSDGSLAWILNEQFF. CDR3 nucleotide sequence: TGTGCCAGCAGTGACGGGTCTCTAGCGTGGATCCTCAATGAGCAGTTCTTC.

This chain joins TRBV4-1 and TRBJ2-3, with TRBD1 identical over 7 bases. CDR3 length: 14 amino acids. Germline V gene lookup returns CDR1 MGHRA and CDR2 YSYEKL. The J segment lost 0 bases and the V segment lost 4 bases, leaving 1 base of the junction unmatched. CDR3 loop: CASSRDSSTDTQYF. In nucleotides, the CDR3 is TGCGCCAGCAGCCGGGACAGTAGCACAGATACGCAGTATTTT.

V usage is TRBV6-5 and J usage is TRBJ2-1; 7 bases fit TRBD2. With 3 bases clipped from V and 2 bases from J, the junction kept 4 bases outside the gene matches. CDR3 length: 15 residues. Per the germline V gene, CDR1 is MNHEY and CDR2 is SVGAGI. The CDR3 DNA reads as TGTGCCAGCAGTTATCGACGGGGGGCCTACAATGAGCAGTTCTTC. Its translation is CASSYRRGAYNEQFF.

The chain combines TRBV25-1 with TRBJ2-5; D call uncertain. The V and J ends lost 2 bases and 4 bases respectively, with 11 bases between them. The CDR3 runs to 14 residues. Germline assignment: CDR1 MGHDK and CDR2 SYGVNS. DNA for the CDR3: TGTGCCAGCAGTGAAGTGGACCCTATAGAGACCCAGTACTTC. Residues: CASSEVDPIETQYF.

The CDR3 here is CSVQAIVSYGYTF. In nucleotides, the CDR3 is TGCAGCGTTCAGGCGATCGTCAGCTATGGCTACACCTTC. This chain uses TRBV29-1 with TRBJ1-2; D remains ambiguous. Deletions cut 5 bases from V and 4 bases from J, with 14 bases between. CDR3 length: 13 residues. Germline lookup yields CDR1 SQVTM and CDR2 ANQGSEA.

The gene calls are TRBV9 and TRBJ2-1; TRBD1 is a possible D gene (6 bases). Germline V gene lookup returns CDR1 SGDLS and CDR2 YYNGEE. The CDR3 has 14 amino acids. V was shortened by 0 bases and J by 8 bases, with 12 bases between the two germline ends. The DNA of the CDR3 is TGTGCCAGCAGCGTAGGGACAGAGTGGGATGAGCAGTTCTTC. It encodes CASSVGTEWDEQFF.

This sequence joins TRBV7-2 and TRBJ2-7, with D perhaps TRBD1 (6 bases). V was pared by 2 bases and J by 5 bases, with 16 bases between. Germline lookup yields CDR1 SGHTA and CDR2 FQGNSA. This CDR3 has 15 amino acids. The CDR3 sequence is CASSLNRAGVHEQYF. CDR3 coding DNA: TGTGCCAGCAGCTTAAACCGAGCAGGGGTCCACGAGCAGTACTTC.

The chain recombines TRBV27 with TRBJ2-3; D might be TRBD2 (5 bases). This CDR3 region has 16 residues. Trimming left V 7 bases short and J 8 bases short, with 25 bases between. Germline CDR1 is MNHEY and CDR2 is SMNVEV (reference sequence). CDR3 DNA sequence: TGTGCCAGCACCGCGAGGTGGAGTGCCCACCGGGGTACGCAGTATTTT. Translated: CASTARWSAHRGTQYF.

The chain carries TRBV5-1 and TRBJ2-2; 8 bases align to TRBD1. In germline, CDR1 is SGHRS, CDR2 YFSETQ. The CDR3 has 16 residues. Germline trimming cut 0 bases from V and 3 bases from J; bases unmatched to any gene: 4. The CDR3 protein is CASSLVAQGDTGELFF. Written as DNA, the CDR3 is TGCGCCAGCAGCTTGGTAGCACAGGGGGACACCGGGGAGCTGTTTTTT.

The V gene is TRBV9, the J gene TRBJ1-2; 7 bases line up with TRBD1. The CDR3 has 15 amino acids. The germline gives CDR1 SGDLS, CDR2 YYNGEE. V shed 0 bases and J 0 bases; nucleotides not matched to a gene: 2. Written as DNA, the CDR3 is TGTGCCAGCAGCGTAGGGACAGGAGCTAACTATGGCTACACCTTC. Its protein is CASSVGTGANYGYTF.

The V and J genes are TRBV7-2 and TRBJ2-5, with 9 nucleotides matching TRBD2. Germline V lookup: CDR1 SGHTA, CDR2 FQGNSA. This CDR3 is 16 amino acids long. Germline trimming cut 1 base from V and 9 bases from J; bases unmatched to any gene: 12. The CDR3 DNA is TGTGCCAGCAGCTTAGAAGCTAGCGGGACCCTGGGCGCCCAGTACTTC. Its protein is CASSLEASGTLGAQYF.

The CDR3 protein is CASSDNSGNTIYF. The CDR3 nucleotides are TGTGCCAGCAGCGACAACTCTGGAAACACCATATATTTT. The chain uses TRBV7-9 and TRBJ1-3; D call uncertain. CDR1 SEHNR and CDR2 FQNEAQ come from the germline V gene (reference sequence). The CDR3 consists of 13 residues. V lost 5 bases and J 0 bases, leaving 5 bases between the germline ends.

The chain combines TRBV5-1 with TRBJ2-1; 12 bases align to TRBD2. The CDR3 extends over 16 amino acids. Looked up from germline, CDR1 is SGHRS and CDR2 is YFSETQ. J was trimmed by 4 bases and V by 0 bases; bases with no gene match: 2. CDR3 coding DNA: TGCGCCAGCAGCTTGGGAGGGACTAGCGGGTACAATGAGCAGTTCTTC. Protein sequence: CASSLGGTSGYNEQFF. The full variable domain, rest sourced from reference TRBV5-1 and TRBJ2-1, is KAGVTQTPRYLIKTRGQQVTLSCSPISGHRSVSWYQQTPGQGLQFLFEYFSETQRNKGNFPGRFSGRQFSNSRSEMNVSTLELGDSALYLCASSLGGTSGYNEQFFGPGTRLTVL.